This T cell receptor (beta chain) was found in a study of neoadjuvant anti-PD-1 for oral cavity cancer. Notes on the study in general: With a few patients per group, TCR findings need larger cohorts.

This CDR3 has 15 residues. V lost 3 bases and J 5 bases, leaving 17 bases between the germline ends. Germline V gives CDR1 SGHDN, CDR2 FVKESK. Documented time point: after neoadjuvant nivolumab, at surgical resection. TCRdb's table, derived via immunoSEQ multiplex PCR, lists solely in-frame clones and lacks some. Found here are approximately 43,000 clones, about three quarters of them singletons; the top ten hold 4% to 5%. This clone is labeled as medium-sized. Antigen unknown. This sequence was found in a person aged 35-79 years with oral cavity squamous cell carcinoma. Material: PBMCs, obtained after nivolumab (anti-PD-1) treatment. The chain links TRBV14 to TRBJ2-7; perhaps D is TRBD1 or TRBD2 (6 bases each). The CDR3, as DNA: TGTGCCAGCAGCCAGGGGGGCGCCAGGACGAACGAGCAGTACTTC. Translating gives CASSQGGARTNEQYF.